This entry lists 21 T cell receptor beta chains sequenced from one sample in a study of T cells in Graves' hyperthyroidism and ophthalmopathy. RNA transcripts were the template for amplifying TCR beta CDR3 regions. First-round RT-PCR with HTBI primers amplified the TCR CDR3 region. TCRdb fed the multiplex PCR reads into MiXCR, producing one record per CDR3 protein. The sample carries over 550,000 distinct CDR3 sequences, 16% recorded once. Specimen: blood. These receptor sequences come from a woman aged 18-29 years with Graves' hyperthyroidism.

This chain uses TRBV11-2 with TRBJ2-5; D remains unclear. Germline lookup yields CDR1 SGHAT and CDR2 FQNNGV. V was cut by 5 bases and J by 2 bases, with 15 bases left in between. CDR3 length: 15 amino acids. The CDR3 DNA reads TGTGCCAGCAGCCTAAGGCCCAACTTACAAGAGACCCAGTACTTC. Encoded protein: CASSLRPNLQETQYF.

This clonotype appeared many times. The rearrangement joins TRBV7-9 to TRBJ2-7; D gene uncertain. V lost 5 bases and J 6 bases, leaving 8 bases between the germline ends. This CDR3 is built from 11 residues. Germline CDR1 and CDR2: SEHNR and FQNEAQ (reference sequence). This CDR3 reads CASSPLIEQYF. Written as DNA, the CDR3 is TGTGCCAGCAGCCCCCTTATCGAGCAGTACTTC. The full variable domain, in which reference TRBV7-9 and TRBJ2-7 provide the parts outside the CDR3, is DTGVSQNPRHKITKRGQNVTFRCDPISEHNRLYWYRQTLGQGPEFLTYFQNEAQLEKSRLLSDRFSAERPKGSFSTLEIQRTEQGDSAMYLCASSPLIEQYFGPGTRLTVT.

This clonotype was seen just once. The rearrangement joins TRBV6-1 to TRBJ1-5, with 9 bases that match TRBD1. The CDR3 length is 14 residues. The V and J ends lost 8 bases and 4 bases, in that order; junction bases with no gene match: 6. The germline V gene encodes CDR1 MNHNS and CDR2 SASEGT. The CDR3 loop reads CASDGGTGNQPQHF. The CDR3 DNA is TGTGCCAGCGACGGAGGGACAGGGAATCAGCCCCAGCATTTT.

The chain combines TRBV7-9 with TRBJ2-1, with D unclear. Germline loops: CDR1 SEHNR, CDR2 FQNEAQ (reference sequence). This CDR3 contains 15 residues. V was pared by 5 bases and J by 2 bases, with 13 bases between. The CDR3 nucleotides are TGTGCCAGCAGCCCTGGAAGACTTCCCTACAATGAGCAGTTCTTC. Protein sequence: CASSPGRLPYNEQFF.

The table lists this clonotype with many counts. One end of the junction varies from germline; a read error may be responsible. J is TRBJ2-3 and V is TRBV3-1, with 9 bases identical to TRBD2. This CDR3 spans 15 amino acids. CDR1 and CDR2 from the germline V gene are LGHDT and YNNKEL (reference sequence). The CDR3 DNA reads TGTGCCGGCAGCTGGGAAGCGGGAGGAACAGATACGCAGTATTTT. Amino acid sequence: CAGSWEAGGTDTQYF.

This clonotype was seen ten or more times. This rearrangement joins TRBV18 to TRBJ2-3, with 7 bases fitting TRBD1. With 3 bases clipped from V and 3 bases from J, the junction kept 3 bases outside the gene matches. The CDR3 runs to 14 residues. Germline CDR1 and CDR2: KGHSH and LQKENI. The CDR3 DNA sequence: TGTGCCAGCTCACCGGGACAGCTGACAGATACGCAGTATTTT. Residues: CASSPGQLTDTQYF. Full variable domain (outside the CDR3, taken from reference TRBV18 and TRBJ2-3): NAGVMQNPRHLVRRRGQEARLRCSPMKGHSHVYWYRQLPEEGLKFMVYLQKENIIDESGMPKERFSAEFPKEGPSILRIQQVVRGDSAAYFCASSPGQLTDTQYFGPGTRLTVL.

The V and J genes are TRBV4-3 and TRBJ1-2; possible D gene TRBD1, 5 bases. V was pared by 4 bases and J by 0 bases, with 15 bases between. The germline V gene has CDR1 LGHNA and CDR2 YSLEER. The length of the CDR3 is 16 residues. The CDR3 coding sequence is TGCGCCAGCAGCCGAGACGGAGGGGCCTCTAACTATGGCTACACCTTC. It is translated as CASSRDGGASNYGYTF.

The gene calls are TRBV2 and TRBJ1-2, with D uncertain. With 5 bases removed from V and 1 base from J, the gap between germline ends came to 14 bases. Germline CDR1 and CDR2: SNHLY and FYNNEI. CDR3 length equals 15 residues. The CDR3 loop is CASSPGRNNNYGYTF. For the CDR3, the DNA is TGTGCCAGCAGTCCCGGACGAAATAATAACTATGGCTACACCTTC.

This clonotype showed up just a few times. The gene calls are TRBV10-1 and TRBJ2-5, with D possibly being TRBD2 (5 bases). The V gene's germline CDR1 is WNHNN and CDR2 SYGVQD (reference sequence). This CDR3 is built from 14 residues. V was clipped by 8 bases and J by 2 bases, with 15 bases between them. The chain's CDR3 is CASLPRASQETQYF. DNA for the CDR3: TGCGCCAGCCTCCCGAGGGCTTCTCAAGAGACCCAGTACTTC.

This chain links TRBV27 with TRBJ2-1; no firm D call. This CDR3 contains 15 residues. Trimming pared 6 bases from V and 0 bases from J, leaving 12 bases between. Per germline, CDR1 MNHEY and CDR2 SMNVEV (reference sequence). This chain's CDR3 is CASRSLGSSYNEQFF. The DNA for the CDR3 is TGTGCCAGCAGAAGTTTGGGTAGCTCCTACAATGAGCAGTTCTTC.

This clonotype has ten or more counts. The V and J genes are TRBV2 and TRBJ1-1; D may be TRBD1 (5 bases). Germline V gene sequence: CDR1 SNHLY, CDR2 FYNNEI. The CDR3 consists of 13 residues. The germline V and J ends were trimmed by 6 bases and 5 bases, with 13 bases remaining between them. Here the CDR3 DNA reads TGTGCCAGCAGAAGCGGGGAGGGGACTGAAGCTTTCTTT. It translates to CASRSGEGTEAFF. Based on the CDR3 plus reference TRBV2 and TRBJ1-1, the full variable domain is EPEVTQTPSHQVTQMGQEVILRCVPISNHLYFYWYRQILGQKVEFLVSFYNNEISEKSEIFDDQFSVERPDGSNFTLKIRSTKLEDSAMYFCASRSGEGTEAFFGQGTRLTVV.

V is TRBV12-3 or TRBV12-4 and J is TRBJ1-5; D gene unclear. Between the trimmed V and J ends, which lost 3 bases and 3 bases, there was a span of 6 bases. The CDR3 consists of 13 residues. CDR3 in DNA: TGTGCCAGCAGTTTGAGGAACAATCAGCCCCAGCATTTT. Translated, it gives CASSLRNNQPQHF.

This clonotype occurred many times. The chain carries TRBV13 and TRBJ1-2; the match to TRBD1 covers 9 bases. The trim removed 5 bases at V and 8 bases at J, leaving 6 bases unmatched. Germline CDR1 reads PRHDT; CDR2 reads FYEKMQ (reference sequence). This CDR3 comprises 13 residues. The CDR3 here is CASSRGQGGGYTF. The CDR3 coding sequence is TGTGCCAGCAGCCGGGGACAGGGAGGAGGCTACACCTTC.

This clonotype was seen only a few times. The chain employs TRBV29-1 and TRBJ2-3; D perhaps matches TRBD1 (6 bases). The germline V and J ends were trimmed by 4 bases and 2 bases, with 19 bases remaining between them. CDR3 length: 16 residues. Germline CDR1 SQVTM, CDR2 ANQGSEA. This CDR3 is CSVAGKEGVNTDTQYF. CDR3 DNA sequence: TGCAGCGTTGCAGGAAAAGAGGGGGTCAACACAGATACGCAGTATTTT.

This clonotype was seen only a few times. The chain is built from TRBV28 and TRBJ1-4; tentatively, D is TRBD1 (5 bases). Trimming removed 5 bases at V and 8 bases at J, with 15 bases between. The CDR3 loop spans 14 amino acids. Germline-derived CDR1 and CDR2 are MDHEN and SYDVKM. The chain's CDR3 is CASSPMGGLEKLFF. CDR3 DNA: TGTGCCAGCAGTCCCATGGGGGGGTTGGAAAAACTGTTTTTT.

This clonotype occurred many times. The V call is TRBV11-2, the J call TRBJ2-2; D gene uncertain. This CDR3 has 12 amino acids. CDR1 is SGHAT, CDR2 FQNNGV, per germline. The V end lost 8 bases, the J end lost 7 bases, and 11 bases lay between the germline ends. CDR3 sequence: CASEWAGGELFF. The DNA of the CDR3 is TGTGCCAGCGAATGGGCTGGCGGGGAGCTGTTTTTT.

In this sample, this clonotype turned up many times. V gene TRBV6-2 or TRBV6-3 combines with J gene TRBJ2-1; 9 bases are a match to TRBD1. Looked up from germline, CDR1 is MNHEY and CDR2 is SVGEGT. V gave up 0 bases and J gave up 6 bases; unmatched junction bases: 0. The CDR3 runs to 14 residues. The CDR3 bases are TGTGCCAGCAGTTACTCGACAGGGGGCAATGAGCAGTTCTTC. Its translation is CASSYSTGGNEQFF.

This clonotype occurred many times. The chain couples TRBV12-3 or TRBV12-4 to TRBJ2-3, with TRBD1 as a possible D gene (5 bases). The V gene lost 4 bases and the J gene lost 4 bases, with 9 bases spanning the gap. The CDR3 covers 13 residues. The chain's CDR3 is CASSSKQADTQYF. CDR3 sequence (DNA): TGTGCCAGCAGTTCGAAACAGGCAGATACGCAGTATTTT.

The rearrangement uses TRBV2 and TRBJ1-4; D is unclear. V was cut by 1 base and J by 6 bases, with 12 bases left in between. The CDR3 covers 15 residues. Per the germline V gene, CDR1 is SNHLY and CDR2 is FYNNEI. CDR3 bases: TGTGCCAGCAGTGAAGGGGTAGGGAGGTATGAAAAACTGTTTTTT. Translation gives CASSEGVGRYEKLFF.

This clonotype was seen repeatedly, ten times or more. The V call is TRBV30, the J call TRBJ2-3, with D possibly matching TRBD2 (5 bases). Deletions cut 1 base from V and 3 bases from J, with 5 bases between. The V gene's germline CDR1 is GTSNPN and CDR2 SVGIG (reference sequence). This CDR3 is built from 12 residues. CDR3 nucleotides: TGTGCCTGGAGTGCGGGAACAGATACGCAGTATTTT. Residues: CAWSAGTDTQYF.

The chain combines TRBV7-9 with TRBJ2-7; D possibly uses TRBD1 or TRBD2 (6 bases each). Trimming took off 5 bases at V and 0 bases at J, with 23 bases between the two ends. The CDR3 covers 18 residues. Looked up from germline, CDR1 is SEHNR and CDR2 is FQNEAQ (reference sequence). CDR3 loop: CASSGEGTQEGVSYEQYF. The CDR3 DNA is TGTGCCAGCAGCGGAGAGGGGACACAGGAGGGGGTCTCCTACGAGCAGTACTTC.